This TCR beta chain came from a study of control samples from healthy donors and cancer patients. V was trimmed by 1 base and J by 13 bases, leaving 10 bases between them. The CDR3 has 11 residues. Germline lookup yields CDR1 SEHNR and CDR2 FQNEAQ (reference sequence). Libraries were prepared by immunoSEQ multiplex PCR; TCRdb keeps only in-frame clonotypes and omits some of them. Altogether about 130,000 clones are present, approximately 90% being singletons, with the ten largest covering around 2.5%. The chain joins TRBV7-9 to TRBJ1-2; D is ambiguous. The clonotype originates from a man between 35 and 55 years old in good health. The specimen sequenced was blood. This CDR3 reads CASSLEAFLTF. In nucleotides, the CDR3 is TGTGCCAGCAGCTTAGAGGCGTTCCTCACCTTC.